This T cell receptor beta chain was identified during a study of T cells in narcolepsy. Whole-study findings and limits: Same-patient CSF and blood CD4+ T cell clonotypes included HCRT-specific and TRIB2-specific autoreactive ones.

Worth noting for this clone: Its antigen remains unknown.

The V and J ends lost 5 bases and 0 bases, in that order; junction bases with no gene match: 10. The CDR3 sequence is 16 residues long. Germline CDR1 reads SGHRS; CDR2 reads YFSETQ. Measured with immunoSEQ multiplex PCR; TCRdb has only the in-frame clones, and not every one. The sample holds more than 30,000 clones, approximately 84% seen once. This receptor was identified in a human donor with narcolepsy. V is TRBV5-1 and J is TRBJ1-1; 7 bases align to TRBD1. Sequencing was carried out using CD45RA- memory CD4+ T cells from PBMCs. The CDR3 coding sequence is TGCGCCAGCAGTCCTGGGACAGAGCTCTTGAACACTGAAGCTTTCTTT. Translated: CASSPGTELLNTEAFF.